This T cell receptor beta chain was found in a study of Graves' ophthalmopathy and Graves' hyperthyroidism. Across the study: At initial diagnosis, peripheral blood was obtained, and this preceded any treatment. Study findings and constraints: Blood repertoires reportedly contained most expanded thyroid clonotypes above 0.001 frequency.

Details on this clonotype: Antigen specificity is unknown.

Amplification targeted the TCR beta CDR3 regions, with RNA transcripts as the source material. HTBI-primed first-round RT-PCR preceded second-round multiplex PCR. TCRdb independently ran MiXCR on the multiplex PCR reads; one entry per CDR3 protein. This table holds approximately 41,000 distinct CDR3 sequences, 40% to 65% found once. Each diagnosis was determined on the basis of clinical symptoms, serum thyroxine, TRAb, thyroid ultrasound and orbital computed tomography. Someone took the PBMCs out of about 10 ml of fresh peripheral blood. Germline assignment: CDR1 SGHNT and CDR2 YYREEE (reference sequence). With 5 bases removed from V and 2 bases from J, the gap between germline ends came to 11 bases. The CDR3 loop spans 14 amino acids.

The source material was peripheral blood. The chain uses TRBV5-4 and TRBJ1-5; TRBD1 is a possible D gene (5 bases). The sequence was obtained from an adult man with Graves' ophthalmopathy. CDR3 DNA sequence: TGTGCCAGCAGTCGGGACGGAGGCAATCAGCCCCAGCATTTT. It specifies CASSRDGGNQPQHF.